Here is one T cell receptor (beta chain) with its context. A read error may account for a junction end that differs from germline. A primer in the constant region served to generate TCR beta cDNA from approximately 460 ng of total RNA. Library construction for TCR beta comprised three nested multiplex PCR rounds performed with slightly modified ARM-PCR. Investigators reported that the first two PCR rounds, at 10 cycles each, used TRBV1-TRBV30 forward primers with a C-beta reverse primer. A single record per CDR3 protein comes from TCRdb applying MiXCR to the multiplex PCR reads. This table has fewer than 250,000 distinct CDR3 sequences, around four fifths appearing once. Scientists recovered RNA and DNA together from approximately 20-30 mg of unsorted bulk tissue. The CDR3 runs 15 residues. Looked up from germline, CDR1 is SGHRS and CDR2 is YFSETQ. The sample originates from a study of tumor-infiltrating lymphocytes in primary liver carcinoma.

The chain couples TRBV5-1 to TRBJ1-6, with 7 bases aligning to TRBD1. What was sequenced was tumor tissue from primary liver carcinoma. The source of this sequence is a man aged 35-49 years with primary liver carcinoma and hepatitis B virus infection. The CDR3 protein is CASSSAGGIGSPFHF. The CDR3 nucleotides are TGCGCCAGTAGCTCCGCAGGGGGTATCGGTTCACCCTTCCACTTT.